The clone carrying this TCR beta chain occurred a few times. Antigen unknown. The sample originates from a study of beta chain features in type 1 diabetes. The V gene end was trimmed by 5 bases and the J gene end by 3 bases; junction bases not matched to a gene: 8. This CDR3 has 15 amino acids. CDR1 is SNHLY, CDR2 FYNNEI, per germline. The sequenced template was cDNA made from the entire isolated RNA. Clones were read by immunoSEQ multiplex PCR, and TCRdb kept only the in-frame ones, dropping some. The data hold hundreds of thousands of clones, with 15% observed a single time. Study-wide results and caveats: There was a moderate but significant shortening of TCRB CDR3s in all four CD4+ subsets of Type 1 diabetes patients. Sequencing used cDNA, and cells with high TCR expression could therefore be over-represented.

This TCR was sampled from a man younger than 35 with type 1 diabetes. V is TRBV2 and J is TRBJ2-7, with 9 nucleotides matching TRBD1. Sequenced input: naive CD4+ T cells from blood. The CDR3 region is CASSFTGGLSYEQYF. CDR3 nucleotides: TGTGCCAGCAGTTTTACAGGGGGCTTGAGCTACGAGCAGTACTTC. Variable domain in full (rest from reference TRBV2 and TRBJ2-7): EPEVTQTPSHQVTQMGQEVILRCVPISNHLYFYWYRQILGQKVEFLVSFYNNEISEKSEIFDDQFSVERPDGSNFTLKIRSTKLEDSAMYFCASSFTGGLSYEQYFGPGTRLTVT.